Following are 25 T cell receptor beta chains from one sample sequenced in a study of blood T cells in healthy people across ages (dated by TCRdb to the mid-2010s). Library generation was performed with 5' RACE. A second PCR of roughly 6 to 12 cycles was performed with a sample-barcoded 5' primer and a J-beta primer mix. TCRdb took the public reads, trimmed them with fastp at Q25, ran MiXCR for clone calling and kept in-frame beta chains. Every entry covers one CDR3 protein and lists the most common genes and DNA from its rows. This sample has approximately 1,700,000 distinct CDR3 sequences in its table, and around 42% of those were observed once. The top ten clones comprise about 21% of the sample. Sequenced sample: blood. The receptors stem from a human donor in good health.

The CDR3 spells CSARDKAYQPQHF. CDR3 nucleotides: TGCAGTGCTAGAGATAAGGCTTATCAGCCCCAGCATTTT. The V and J genes are TRBV20-1 and TRBJ1-5; D is ambiguous. V lost 0 bases, J lost 5 bases, and 8 bases lay in between. Looked up from germline, CDR1 is DFQATT and CDR2 is SNEGSKA (reference sequence). This CDR3 is built from 13 residues.

This chain connects TRBV4-3 to TRBJ2-1, with D unclear. Looked up from germline, CDR1 is LGHNA and CDR2 is YSLEER. The germline V and J ends were trimmed by 1 base and 0 bases, with 7 bases remaining between them. This CDR3 is built from 15 residues. In DNA, the CDR3 is TGCGCCAGCAGCCAAGGTAAAAGCTCCTACAATGAGCAGTTCTTC. Protein sequence: CASSQGKSSYNEQFF.

This clonotype was seen a handful of times. The chain is built from TRBV4-1 and TRBJ1-1; D not certain. CDR1 and CDR2 from the germline V gene are MGHRA and YSYEKL. The CDR3 spans 14 residues. Trimming removed 0 bases at V and 2 bases at J, with 7 bases between. Here the CDR3 DNA reads TGCGCCAGCAGCCAAGAACGGGCAAACACTGAAGCTTTCTTT. Its protein product is CASSQERANTEAFF.

This clonotype has only a few counts. The chain joins TRBV7-9 to TRBJ2-3; 9 bases are shared with TRBD2. In germline, CDR1 is SEHNR, CDR2 FQNEAQ (reference sequence). Trimming at V came to 5 bases and at J to 3 bases, leaving 12 bases not matched to a gene. The CDR3 is 17 amino acids. The CDR3 region has the DNA TGTGCCAGCAGCCCCTCTCGAAGCGGGGGGTTAACAGATACGCAGTATTTT. Protein: CASSPSRSGGLTDTQYF.

The table lists this clonotype with a few counts. The chain couples TRBV9 to TRBJ2-3, with D hard to call. Trimming removed 2 bases from V and 2 bases from J, with 9 bases in between. CDR3 length equals 14 residues. Germline V gene lookup returns CDR1 SGDLS and CDR2 YYNGEE. Written as DNA, the CDR3 is TGTGCCAGCAGCGTCTTCGGCAACACAGATACGCAGTATTTT. Translation gives CASSVFGNTDTQYF. The whole variable domain, filled in from reference TRBV9 and TRBJ2-3, reads DSGVTQTPKHLITATGQRVTLRCSPRSGDLSVYWYQQSLDQGLQFLIQYYNGEERAKGNILERFSAQQFPDLHSELNLSSLELGDSALYFCASSVFGNTDTQYFGPGTRLTVL.

The chain has TRBV6-2 or TRBV6-3 and TRBJ1-2; 7 bases are shared with TRBD1. CDR3 size: 13 residues. With V trimmed by 8 bases and J by 6 bases, 9 bases remained unmatched. The germline V gene encodes CDR1 MNHEY and CDR2 SVGEGT. CDR3 sequence (DNA): TGTGCCAGCCGCTGGACAGGTTCCAATGGCTACACCTTC. Translating gives CASRWTGSNGYTF.

The chain uses TRBV6-6 and TRBJ1-1; no reliable D call. V lost 2 bases to trimming and J lost 10 bases, with 14 bases between them. Looked up from germline, CDR1 is MNHNY and CDR2 is SVGAGI (reference sequence). The CDR3 is 13 residues long. CDR3 loop: CASSYGEGMGAFF. In DNA, the CDR3 is TGTGCCAGCAGTTACGGGGAAGGGATGGGAGCTTTCTTT.

This clonotype has more than one count but fewer than ten. The V call is TRBV20-1, the J call TRBJ1-2; D is ambiguous. Germline CDR1 reads DFQATT; CDR2 reads SNEGSKA (reference sequence). V lost 6 bases, J lost 4 bases, and 18 bases lay in between. This CDR3 has 14 amino acids. As DNA, the CDR3 is TGCAGTGCCCCCACCTCGGGAATCGGCTATGGCTACACCTTC. Residues: CSAPTSGIGYGYTF.

In this sample, this clonotype turned up a few times. The chain employs TRBV24-1 and TRBJ2-7; 12 nucleotides line up with TRBD1. This CDR3 has 15 residues. V lost 5 bases to trimming and J lost 5 bases; unmatched junction nucleotides: 6. The germline CDR1 and CDR2 sequences are KGHDR and SFDVKD. The CDR3 DNA is TGTGCCACCAGTGCTCAAGGGACAGGGGGCCACGAGCAGTACTTC. It is translated as CATSAQGTGGHEQYF.

The J gene is TRBJ2-6, the V gene TRBV7-8; D remains ambiguous. CDR3 length equals 19 residues. V gave up 4 bases and J gave up 0 bases, with 19 bases separating them. CDR1 and CDR2 (germline): SGHVS, FQNEAQ. CDR3 region: CASSSIEDPGTSGANVLTF. The DNA of the CDR3 is TGTGCCAGCAGCTCAATAGAGGATCCAGGAACCTCTGGGGCCAACGTCCTGACTTTC.

The V call is TRBV5-1, the J call TRBJ2-3, with D perhaps TRBD2 (6 bases). V was clipped by 2 bases and J by 6 bases, with 13 bases between them. Germline CDR1 and CDR2: SGHRS and YFSETQ. The CDR3 consists of 14 residues. The DNA of the CDR3 is TGCGCCAGCAGCTTTCCCCAGAGCGGGGATACGCAGTATTTT. Its protein product is CASSFPQSGDTQYF.

In its sample, this clonotype was seen a few times. The chain couples TRBV29-1 to TRBJ2-3; D unresolved. Germline V CDR1 and CDR2: SQVTM, ANQGSEA. V dropped 6 bases and J dropped 4 bases, with 8 bases sitting between them. The CDR3 contains 11 residues. In DNA, the CDR3 is TGCAGCGTCCCCTCTCCAGATACGCAGTATTTT. It encodes CSVPSPDTQYF.

The chain is built from TRBV20-1 and TRBJ1-2; no clear D gene. In germline, CDR1 is DFQATT, CDR2 SNEGSKA (reference sequence). V lost 0 bases and J lost 1, with 12 bases in between. The CDR3 is made up of 15 amino acids. CDR3 in amino acids: CSARDPRLINYGYTF. Here the CDR3 DNA reads TGCAGTGCTAGAGATCCCCGACTGATTAACTATGGCTACACCTTC.

This clonotype has more than one count but fewer than ten. J is TRBJ1-2 and V is TRBV20-1; D remains ambiguous. This CDR3 region has 13 residues. Between the trimmed V and J ends, which lost 1 base and 5 bases, there was a span of 11 bases. The germline V gene has CDR1 DFQATT and CDR2 SNEGSKA (reference sequence). The CDR3 region is CSARGEIYYGYTF. Written as DNA, the CDR3 is TGCAGTGCTAGAGGAGAGATTTATTATGGCTACACCTTC.

In this sample, this clonotype turned up many times. The rearrangement links TRBV7-2 to TRBJ2-3; D unresolved. CDR3 length: 12 residues. Looked up from germline, CDR1 is SGHTA and CDR2 is FQGNSA. Trimming pared 2 bases from V and 6 bases from J, leaving 6 bases between. In DNA form, the CDR3 reads TGTGCCAGCAGCTTAAGACTGGATACGCAGTATTTT. This codes for CASSLRLDTQYF. Drawing the rest from reference TRBV7-2 and TRBJ2-3, the complete variable domain is GAGVSQSPSNKVTEKGKDVELRCDPISGHTALYWYRQSLGQGLEFLIYFQGNSAPDKSGLPSDRFSAERTGGSVSTLTIQRTQQEDSAVYLCASSLRLDTQYFGPGTRLTVL.

This clonotype has a count of ten or more. This chain links TRBV7-3 with TRBJ2-1, with TRBD1 matching 8 bases. After removal of 5 bases from V and 6 bases from J, the junction contained 12 bases not matched to a gene. Germline lookup yields CDR1 SGHTA and CDR2 FQGTGA. The CDR3 is 16 residues long. DNA for the CDR3: TGTGCCAGCAGCCCAATACGGGACAGGAAATTCAATGAGCAGTTCTTC. Translating gives CASSPIRDRKFNEQFF.

V and J are TRBV27 and TRBJ2-4, with D unresolved. The DNA end favors TRBJ2-5, so the J call may be wrong. CDR3 length equals 15 residues. Germline-derived CDR1 and CDR2 are MNHEY and SMNVEV (reference sequence). In DNA form, the CDR3 reads TGTGCCAGCAGTCCCAATTATCAGGTCCAAGAGACCCAGTACTTC. Translation gives CASSPNYQVQETQYF.

This clonotype has more than one count but fewer than ten. The chain carries TRBV28 and TRBJ1-5, with D perhaps matching TRBD1 (5 bases). The germline V gene encodes CDR1 MDHEN and CDR2 SYDVKM. The CDR3 consists of 14 residues. Trimming stripped 3 bases from V and 4 bases from J, with 10 bases between. The CDR3 region has the DNA TGTGCCAGCAGTTTGTACGCAGGGAATCAGCCCCAGCATTTT. It codes for CASSLYAGNQPQHF.

This chain uses TRBV5-1 with TRBJ1-2; 9 positions agree with TRBD1. The CDR3 is made up of 14 amino acids. V was pared by 4 bases and J by 6 bases, with 7 bases of the junction left unmatched. Germline CDR1 reads SGHRS; CDR2 reads YFSETQ. The CDR3 reads CASSETGGANGYTF. CDR3 bases: TGCGCCAGCAGCGAAACAGGGGGCGCGAATGGCTACACCTTC.

The chain combines TRBV9 with TRBJ1-2; perhaps TRBD1 as D (6 bases). The CDR3 totals 13 residues. V lost 0 bases, J lost 4 bases, and 7 bases lay in between. Looked up from germline, CDR1 is SGDLS and CDR2 is YYNGEE. CDR3 bases: TGTGCCAGCAGCGTAGAGGACAGCTATGGCTACACCTTC. Its translation: CASSVEDSYGYTF.

In the case of this clonotype: Relative to the germline gene, one junction end is altered; a read error may explain this. The chain is built from TRBV4-1 and TRBJ1-5; 8 bases map to TRBD1. The germline V gene has CDR1 MGHRA and CDR2 YSYEKL. The CDR3 spans 16 residues. This CDR3 reads CTSSQDKGQGKQPQHF. Here the CDR3 DNA reads TGCACCAGCAGCCAAGATAAAGGACAGGGAAAGCAGCCCCAGCATTTT.

This clonotype was counted once. The chain uses TRBV20-1 and TRBJ2-3; a weak D match, TRBD1 (6 bases). The germline V and J ends were trimmed by 5 bases and 0 bases, with 9 bases remaining between them. Per germline, CDR1 DFQATT and CDR2 SNEGSKA (reference sequence). The CDR3 is 13 residues long. As DNA, the CDR3 is TGCAGTGCTGATGACAGGAGCACAGATACGCAGTATTTT. Translation gives CSADDRSTDTQYF.

V is TRBV7-2 and J is TRBJ2-1; tentatively, D is TRBD1 or TRBD2 (6 bases each). V lost 2 bases to trimming and J lost 2 bases, with 13 bases between them. CDR1 is SGHTA, CDR2 FQGNSA, per germline. This CDR3 spans 16 amino acids. CDR3 nucleotide sequence: TGTGCCAGCAGCTTACGGGGGCTGGGGGCCTACAATGAGCAGTTCTTC. This sequence encodes CASSLRGLGAYNEQFF.

The chain is built from TRBV15 and TRBJ2-5; 7 nucleotides agree with TRBD1. The trim removed 4 bases at V and 1 base at J, leaving 0 bases unmatched. The CDR3 runs to 13 residues. The germline V gene has CDR1 LNHNV and CDR2 YYDKDF (reference sequence). The CDR3 loop is CATSTGGQETQYF. The CDR3 DNA follows: TGTGCCACCAGCACAGGGGGCCAAGAGACCCAGTACTTC.

The rearrangement links TRBV20-1 to TRBJ1-6; 9 bases map to TRBD1. Germline V lookup: CDR1 DFQATT, CDR2 SNEGSKA (reference sequence). The CDR3 is 15 residues long. J gave up 7 bases and V 2 bases, and 6 bases lay outside the gene matches. CDR3 DNA: TGCAGTGCTAGATCCCGGACAGGGGAGAATTCACCCCTCCACTTT. Its translation: CSARSRTGENSPLHF.